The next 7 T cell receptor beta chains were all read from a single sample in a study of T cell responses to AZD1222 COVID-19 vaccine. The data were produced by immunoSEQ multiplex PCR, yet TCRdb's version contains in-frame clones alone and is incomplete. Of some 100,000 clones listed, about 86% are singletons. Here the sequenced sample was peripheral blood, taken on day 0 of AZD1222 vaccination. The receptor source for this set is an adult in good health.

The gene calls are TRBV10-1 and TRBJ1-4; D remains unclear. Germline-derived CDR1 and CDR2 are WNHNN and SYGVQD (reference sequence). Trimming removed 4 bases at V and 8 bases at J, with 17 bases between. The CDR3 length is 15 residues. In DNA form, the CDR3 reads TGCGCCAGCAGTGGAGTGAGGTCATCAAAAGAAAAACTGTTTTTT. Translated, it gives CASSGVRSSKEKLFF.

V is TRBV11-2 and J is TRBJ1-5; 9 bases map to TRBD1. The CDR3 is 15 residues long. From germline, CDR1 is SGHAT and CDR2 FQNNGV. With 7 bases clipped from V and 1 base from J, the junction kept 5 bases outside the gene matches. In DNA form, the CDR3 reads TGTGCCAGCAAGAGTGGGACAGGGAGCAATCAGCCCCAGCATTTT. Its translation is CASKSGTGSNQPQHF.

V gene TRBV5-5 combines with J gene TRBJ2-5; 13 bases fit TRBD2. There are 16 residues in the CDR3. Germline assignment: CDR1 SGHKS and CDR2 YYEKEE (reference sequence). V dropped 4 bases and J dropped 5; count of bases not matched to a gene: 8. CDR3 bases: TGTGCCAGCAGCCCAGGGACTAGCGGGATGTGGGAGACCCAGTACTTC. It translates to CASSPGTSGMWETQYF.

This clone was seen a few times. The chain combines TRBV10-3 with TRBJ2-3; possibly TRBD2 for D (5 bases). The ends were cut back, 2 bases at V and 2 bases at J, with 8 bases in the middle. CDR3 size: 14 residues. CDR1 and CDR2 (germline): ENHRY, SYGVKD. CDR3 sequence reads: CAISEGLPTDTQYF. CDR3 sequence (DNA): TGTGCCATCAGTGAGGGACTTCCCACAGATACGCAGTATTTT.

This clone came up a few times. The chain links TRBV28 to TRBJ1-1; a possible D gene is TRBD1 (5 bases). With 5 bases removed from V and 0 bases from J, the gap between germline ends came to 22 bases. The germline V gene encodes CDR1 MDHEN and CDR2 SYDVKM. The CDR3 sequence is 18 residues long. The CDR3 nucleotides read TGTGCCAGCAGTACGATACACTCAGGGAGTCTATTGAACACTGAAGCTTTCTTT. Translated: CASSTIHSGSLLNTEAFF.

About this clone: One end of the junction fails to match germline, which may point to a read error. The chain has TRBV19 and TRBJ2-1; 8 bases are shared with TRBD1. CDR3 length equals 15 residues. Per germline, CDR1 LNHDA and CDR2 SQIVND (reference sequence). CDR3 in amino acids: CASRKDRESYNEQFF. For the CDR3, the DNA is TGTGCAAGTAGAAAGGACAGGGAATCCTACAATGAGCAGTTCTTC.

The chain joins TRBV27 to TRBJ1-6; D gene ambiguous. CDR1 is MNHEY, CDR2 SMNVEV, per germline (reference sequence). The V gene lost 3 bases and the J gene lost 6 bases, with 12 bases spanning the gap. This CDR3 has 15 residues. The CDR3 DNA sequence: TGTGCCAGCAGTTTCGGACGGACGATTAATTCACCCCTCCACTTT. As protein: CASSFGRTINSPLHF.